The 10 T cell receptor beta chains listed next were all sequenced from one sample in a study of shared clonotypes between healthy human individuals. Profiling relied on immunoSEQ multiplex PCR, and the TCRdb table lists in-frame clones only, not all of them. The table includes millions of clones, about 92% detected once. Selected positively for CCR7 and CD45RO-negative, naive CD8 cells excluded terminally differentiated effector memory CD45RA+ cells. Specimen: naive CD8+ T cells from PBMCs. These receptors were taken from a man between 18 and 29 years old in good health. Some clones in this sample may be carry-over from other donors' samples.

The V gene is TRBV10-3, the J gene TRBJ1-1, with a tentative D call TRBD1 (5 bases). The CDR3 loop spans 13 amino acids. V was cut by 2 bases and J by 1 base, with 5 bases left in between. Germline lookup yields CDR1 ENHRY and CDR2 SYGVKD. CDR3 sequence: CAISEQGNTEAFF. As DNA, the CDR3 is TGTGCCATCAGTGAGCAGGGGAACACTGAAGCTTTCTTT.

J is TRBJ2-1 and V is TRBV19, with D hard to call. CDR1 and CDR2 (germline): LNHDA, SQIVND (reference sequence). Trimming took off 0 bases at V and 3 bases at J, with 9 bases between the two ends. The CDR3 spans 15 residues. The CDR3, as DNA: TGTGCCAGTAGTATAGATTCCAGTAGCTACAATGAGCAGTTCTTC. It translates to CASSIDSSSYNEQFF.

This chain links TRBV29-1 with TRBJ2-5; 8 bases agree with TRBD1. J lost 4 bases, V lost 4 bases, and 8 bases had no gene match. Germline V gene sequence: CDR1 SQVTM, CDR2 ANQGSEA. CDR3 length equals 14 residues. CDR3 sequence: CSVVGRGHPETQYF. For the CDR3, the DNA is TGCAGCGTTGTGGGCAGGGGGCACCCAGAGACCCAGTACTTC.

The rearrangement joins TRBV7-6 to TRBJ1-1; 12 bases map to TRBD1. Germline V gives CDR1 SGHVS, CDR2 FNYEAQ. CDR3 length: 16 residues. V lost 4 bases, J lost 5 bases, and 8 bases stayed unmatched. DNA of the CDR3: TGTGCCAGCAGCTCCCGGGACAGGGGGCTGGGGACTGAAGCTTTCTTT. This sequence encodes CASSSRDRGLGTEAFF.

A word on this clone: Additional DNA sequences in this sample encode the identical CDR3. CDR3 in amino acids: CASRDRENQPQHF. The CDR3 region has the DNA TGTGCCAGCAGGGACAGGGAAAATCAGCCCCAGCATTTT. The rearrangement joins TRBV2 to TRBJ1-5; 8 bases agree with TRBD1. V trimming: 6 bases; J trimming: 4 bases; junction bases outside the gene matches: 2. This CDR3 is 13 amino acids long. The V gene's germline CDR1 is SNHLY and CDR2 FYNNEI. The full variable domain, in which reference TRBV2 and TRBJ1-5 provide the parts outside the CDR3, is EPEVTQTPSHQVTQMGQEVILRCVPISNHLYFYWYRQILGQKVEFLVSFYNNEISEKSEIFDDQFSVERPDGSNFTLKIRSTKLEDSAMYFCASRDRENQPQHFGDGTRLSIL.

The rearrangement links TRBV13 to TRBJ1-1; D is unclear. The CDR3 spans 11 residues. The ends were cut back, 8 bases at V and 8 bases at J, with 12 bases in the middle. Germline V gene sequence: CDR1 PRHDT, CDR2 FYEKMQ (reference sequence). For the CDR3, the DNA is TGTGCCAGCGGAAAAGTAGTGGAAGCTTTCTTT. It is translated as CASGKVVEAFF.

For the CDR3, the DNA is TGTGCCAGCAGTTTATCGAAGAACCCTGCAAGCACAGATACGCAGTATTTT. Translated, it gives CASSLSKNPASTDTQYF. The V and J genes are TRBV27 and TRBJ2-3; no clear D gene. The CDR3 is made up of 17 amino acids. Trimming took off 0 bases at V and 0 bases at J, with 13 bases between the two ends. CDR1 is MNHEY and CDR2 is SMNVEV in the germline V gene (reference sequence).

CDR3 residues: CSVEDRLARSYGYTF. In DNA form, the CDR3 reads TGCAGCGTTGAAGATCGTCTGGCCAGAAGCTATGGCTACACCTTC. The chain combines TRBV29-1 with TRBJ1-2; D call uncertain. Per germline, CDR1 SQVTM and CDR2 ANQGSEA. The ends were cut back, 0 bases at V and 4 bases at J, with 15 bases in the middle. This CDR3 spans 15 amino acids.

The chain combines TRBV27 with TRBJ2-1; possibly TRBD2 for D (6 bases). Germline V gives CDR1 MNHEY, CDR2 SMNVEV (reference sequence). Between the trimmed V and J ends, which lost 7 bases and 1 base, there was a span of 26 bases. This CDR3 is built from 19 residues. This CDR3 is CASTVGAVGVSGSYNEQFF. In DNA form, the CDR3 reads TGTGCCAGCACCGTAGGTGCTGTGGGTGTGAGCGGGTCCTACAATGAGCAGTTCTTC.

The chain joins TRBV2 to TRBJ2-3; the D gene is possibly TRBD1 (5 bases). The CDR3 contains 13 residues. Trimming took 5 bases from V and 2 from J, leaving 8 bases between them. Looked up from germline, CDR1 is SNHLY and CDR2 is FYNNEI. CDR3 in amino acids: CASSQTDTDTQYF. In DNA form, the CDR3 reads TGTGCCAGCAGTCAGACAGACACAGATACGCAGTATTTT.